One and the same sample provided the 12 T cell receptor beta chains below, sequenced in a study of response to subunit inactivated influenza vaccine. TCRdb redid the calling of the RT-PCR reads with MiXCR, one entry per CDR3 protein. The data contain about 500,000 distinct CDR3 sequences, 16% of them seen just once; the ten biggest clones take up about 3%. Here the sequenced sample was CD4+ T cells sorted from PBMCs, taken around 25 months after vaccination. The receptor source for this set is a man between 50 and 75 years old who received an inactivated influenza vaccine.

V gene TRBV19 combines with J gene TRBJ2-6; a possible D gene is TRBD2 (6 bases). CDR3 length: 18 residues. The V gene lost 3 bases and the J gene lost 5 bases, with 20 bases spanning the gap. The V gene's germline CDR1 is LNHDA and CDR2 SQIVND (reference sequence). The CDR3 loop is CASSMEGHSSERANVLTF. DNA of the CDR3: TGTGCCAGTAGTATGGAGGGGCACAGTAGTGAGAGGGCCAACGTCCTGACTTTC.

The chain employs TRBV6-2 or TRBV6-3 and TRBJ2-5; 7 bases line up with TRBD2. With 0 bases clipped from V and 4 bases from J, the junction kept 5 bases outside the gene matches. Germline CDR1 MNHEY, CDR2 SVGEGT. The CDR3 has 15 amino acids. CDR3 nucleotide sequence: TGTGCCAGCAGTTACTCAGGGACTAAACGAGAGACCCAGTACTTC. Residues: CASSYSGTKRETQYF.

This clonotype showed up many times. The chain couples TRBV5-5 to TRBJ2-1; a weak D match, TRBD1 (5 bases). With 5 bases removed from V and 1 base from J, the gap between germline ends came to 13 bases. Germline V gene lookup returns CDR1 SGHKS and CDR2 YYEKEE (reference sequence). CDR3 length equals 15 residues. Here the CDR3 DNA reads TGTGCCAGCAGTTCAGGGCCGCAATCCTACAATGAGCAGTTCTTC. Its protein is CASSSGPQSYNEQFF. Based on the CDR3 plus reference TRBV5-5 and TRBJ2-1, the full variable domain is DAGVTQSPTHLIKTRGQQVTLRCSPISGHKSVSWYQQVLGQGPQFIFQYYEKEERGRGNFPDRFSARQFPNYSSELNVNALLLGDSALYLCASSSGPQSYNEQFFGPGTRLTVL.

The chain has TRBV12-3 or TRBV12-4 and TRBJ2-7; 8 bases align to TRBD2. V lost 1 base, J lost 3 bases, and 8 bases stayed unmatched. The CDR3 has 16 residues. The CDR3: CASSLVGSGENYEQYF. The CDR3 coding sequence is TGTGCCAGCAGTTTAGTGGGTAGCGGGGAAAACTACGAGCAGTACTTC.

The CDR3 bases are TGTGCCAGCAGCTACGGACAGGGGTTTTCCTACGAGCAGTACTTC. Its protein product is CASSYGQGFSYEQYF. The chain is built from TRBV12-3 or TRBV12-4 and TRBJ2-7, with 9 nucleotides matching TRBD1. The junction had 7 bases not matched to a gene; V was cut back by 6 bases and J by 1 base. There are 15 residues in the CDR3.

The chain links TRBV3-1 to TRBJ1-1, with 8 bases matching TRBD1. Trimming took 0 bases from V and 10 from J; bases not matched to a gene: 1. CDR3 length: 12 amino acids. In germline, CDR1 is LGHDT, CDR2 YNNKEL (reference sequence). CDR3 loop: CASSQDRGRAFF. CDR3 bases: TGTGCCAGCAGCCAAGACAGGGGGCGAGCTTTCTTT.

The gene calls are TRBV6-5 and TRBJ2-3; 10 bases map to TRBD2. Unmatched junction bases numbered 4, after V lost 0 bases and J lost 4 bases. The CDR3 totals 16 residues. Germline V gives CDR1 MNHEY, CDR2 SVGAGI. The CDR3 DNA reads TGTGCCAGCAGTTACTCTGGGACTAGCGATTCAGATACGCAGTATTTT. As protein: CASSYSGTSDSDTQYF.

This clonotype was found many times. J is TRBJ1-4 and V is TRBV12-3 or TRBV12-4, with D unresolved. V was cut by 6 bases and J by 5 bases, with 13 bases left in between. The length of the CDR3 is 14 residues. Here the CDR3 reads CASRPSPGNEKLFF. The DNA for the CDR3 is TGTGCCAGCAGGCCTTCGCCGGGAAATGAAAAACTGTTTTTT.

This clonotype was seen ten or more times. The CDR3 DNA sequence: TGTGCCAGCAGCTTTATTAGCCGACAGTTGAACACTGAAGCTTTCTTT. This gives the protein CASSFISRQLNTEAFF. V usage is TRBV7-2 and J usage is TRBJ1-1; D perhaps matches TRBD1 (5 bases). The length of the CDR3 is 16 residues. The V end lost 3 bases, the J end lost 0 bases, and 14 bases lay between the germline ends. Germline loops: CDR1 SGHTA, CDR2 FQGNSA.

The genes are TRBV14 and TRBJ2-6, with D hard to call. V was clipped by 1 base and J by 1 base, with 11 bases between them. This CDR3 is built from 17 residues. Germline V gene sequence: CDR1 SGHDN, CDR2 FVKESK. Written as DNA, the CDR3 is TGTGCCAGCAGCCAAGCAGTCGGCATTTCTGGGGCCAACGTCCTGACTTTC. This sequence encodes CASSQAVGISGANVLTF.

The genes are TRBV18 and TRBJ2-5, with D possibly matching TRBD1 (5 bases). V was pared by 11 bases and J by 2 bases, with 15 bases between. Germline-derived CDR1 and CDR2 are KGHSH and LQKENI. CDR3 size: 13 residues. The CDR3 here is CAGNRDRQETQYF. In nucleotides, the CDR3 is TGTGCCGGAAACCGAGACAGACAAGAGACCCAGTACTTC.

This clonotype was detected a few times. V gene TRBV20-1 combines with J gene TRBJ2-1; D remains unclear. The CDR3 runs to 12 residues. CDR1 is DFQATT, CDR2 SNEGSKA, per germline (reference sequence). V lost 5 bases and J 6 bases, leaving 11 bases between the germline ends. CDR3 residues: CSASRAVNEQFF. As DNA, the CDR3 is TGCAGTGCTTCCCGGGCAGTCAATGAGCAGTTCTTC.